Below, one TCR beta chain is given with its context. Germline V gives CDR1 SGDLS, CDR2 YYNGEE. V lost 3 bases and J lost 4; bases outside the gene matches: 2. The CDR3 loop spans 15 amino acids. This entry belongs to a study of blood T cell repertoires in COVID-19. Study-level information: Samples taken during acute and convalescent COVID-19 were collected in the United States, Italy and Spain. Sources were T cells, B-cell-depleted T cells, or PBMCs; the material itself was cDNA or gDNA.

As processed by the authors: Researchers report that nucleated cell counts were estimated from reference gene primer amplification. Using immunoSEQ multiplex PCR, the repertoire was profiled, and TCRdb retains in-frame clones only, with some absent. The V and J calls and clone size come from that table; D and trimming were worked out from the DNA. The table includes 100,000 to 120,000 clones, around 76% detected once. This chain joins TRBV9 and TRBJ2-1; 12 bases line up with TRBD2. The material sequenced was peripheral blood. This TCR derives from a woman aged 80 or over with acute or convalescent COVID-19. For the CDR3, the DNA is TGTGCCAGCAGCGAGACTAGCGGGGGTTACAATGAGCAGTTCTTC. Its translation is CASSETSGGYNEQFF.